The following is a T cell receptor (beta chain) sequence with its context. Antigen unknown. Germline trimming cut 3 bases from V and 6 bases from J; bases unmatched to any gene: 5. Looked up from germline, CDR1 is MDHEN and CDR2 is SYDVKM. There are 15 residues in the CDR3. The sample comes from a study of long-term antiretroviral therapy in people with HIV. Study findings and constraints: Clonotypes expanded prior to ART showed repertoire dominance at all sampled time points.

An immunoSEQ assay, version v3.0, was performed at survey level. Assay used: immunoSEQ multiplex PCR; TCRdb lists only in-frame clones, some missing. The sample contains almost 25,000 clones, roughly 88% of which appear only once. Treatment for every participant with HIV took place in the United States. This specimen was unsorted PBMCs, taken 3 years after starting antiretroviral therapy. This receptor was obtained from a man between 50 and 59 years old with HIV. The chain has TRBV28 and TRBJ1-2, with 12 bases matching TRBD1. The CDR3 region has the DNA TGTGCCAGCAGTTTCTGGGGGACAGGGGGCGATGGCTACACCTTC. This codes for CASSFWGTGGDGYTF.